This T cell receptor beta chain was captured by sequencing in a study of CD8 T cells in Susac syndrome. Reverse transcription of 0.5 to 1 ug RNA used random hexamers. The CDR3 of TCR beta was amplified by immunoSEQ multiplex PCR across 54 Vbeta and 13 Jbeta. MiXCR was run by TCRdb on the immunoSEQ multiplex PCR reads, yielding one entry per CDR3 protein. The table has under 200,000 distinct CDR3 sequences, 90% to 97% seen once. CD8+ and CD4+ T cells were negatively isolated; TEMRA cells were FACS-enriched. This CDR3 spans 11 amino acids. V lost 10 bases to trimming and J lost 1 base, with 7 bases between them. Study-wide findings and caveats: In Susac syndrome, the CD4+ T cell repertoires did not show clonal expansion.

A word on this clonotype: Its antigen remains unknown.

The rearrangement links TRBV12-3 or TRBV12-4 to TRBJ1-1; D call uncertain. This receptor was taken from a human donor with Susac syndrome. What was sequenced was CD4+ T cells from PBMCs. The CDR3 DNA is TGTGCCACGCGCCAGAACACTGAAGCTTTCTTT. Its protein product is CATRQNTEAFF.